Sequencing of this TCR beta chain was carried out in a study of T cell repertoires in cytomegalovirus infection. Background on the study: CMV epitopes used comprised recently identified HLA-C-restricted ones and well-studied HLA-B-restricted ones.

The CDR3 runs to 16 residues. CDR1 and CDR2 (germline): SGHTA, FQGTGA. Trimming pared 5 bases from V and 4 bases from J, leaving 18 bases between. This clonotype has only a few counts. Its cognate antigen is unknown. TCRdb fed the reads into MiXCR, producing one record per CDR3 protein. The sample lists 750,000 to 950,000 distinct CDR3 sequences, about 28% occurring once. This TCR came from a human donor in good health (CMV status not recorded). Some clones in this sample may be carry-over from other donors' samples. The sample here was cultured CD8+ T cells from PBMCs, taken from culture after CMV antigen stimulation. The V and J genes are TRBV7-3 and TRBJ2-1, with a possible D match to TRBD2 (6 bases). CDR3 loop: CASSRGGASAYNEQFF. In DNA, the CDR3 is TGTGCCAGCAGCCGCGGCGGGGCTAGCGCGTACAATGAGCAGTTCTTC.